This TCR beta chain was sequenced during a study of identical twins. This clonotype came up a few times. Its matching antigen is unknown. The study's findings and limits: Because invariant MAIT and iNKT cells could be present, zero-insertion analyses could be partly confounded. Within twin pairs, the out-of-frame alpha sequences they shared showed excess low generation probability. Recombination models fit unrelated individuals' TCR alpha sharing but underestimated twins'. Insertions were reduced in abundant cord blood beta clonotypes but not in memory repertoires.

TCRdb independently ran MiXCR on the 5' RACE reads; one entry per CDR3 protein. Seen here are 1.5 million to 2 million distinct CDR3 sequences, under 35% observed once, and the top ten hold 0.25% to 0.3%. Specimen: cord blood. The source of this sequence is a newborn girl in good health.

Here the CDR3 reads CASSSQGGGSGQPQHF. CDR3 sequence (DNA): TGCGCCAGCAGCTCTCAGGGGGGAGGCAGTGGACAGCCCCAGCATTTT. The chain recombines TRBV5-1 with TRBJ1-5, with 7 positions matching TRBD1. The trim removed 3 bases at V and 7 bases at J, leaving 13 bases unmatched. This CDR3 has 16 residues. The germline gives CDR1 SGHRS, CDR2 YFSETQ.